Below, one T cell receptor beta chain is given with its context. As yet, its antigen is unknown. This table comes from immunoSEQ multiplex PCR, and its TCRdb copy is limited to in-frame clones, with some not included. The sample carries some 170,000 clones, around 90% recorded once. This entry comes from a study of T cell responses to AZD1222 COVID-19 vaccine. Study as a whole: Second-dose recipients at about 4 or about 12 weeks were treated as one pooled group. Findings and limits, study-wide: The study found Spike-specific TCR breadth and depth rose after two AZD1222 doses. Seropositive status at baseline applied to only a handful of AZD1222 recipients.

Per the germline V gene, CDR1 is SGHAT and CDR2 is FQNNGV. The CDR3 sequence is 14 residues long. The germline V and J ends were trimmed by 1 base and 4 bases, with 8 bases remaining between them. The clonotype originates from an adult in good health. The specimen comprised peripheral blood, sampled on day 0 of AZD1222 vaccination. This chain links TRBV11-2 with TRBJ2-1; unclear D gene. In nucleotides, the CDR3 is TGTGCCAGCAGCTTAGTCCCCCAGTACAATGAGCAGTTCTTC. This translates into CASSLVPQYNEQFF.